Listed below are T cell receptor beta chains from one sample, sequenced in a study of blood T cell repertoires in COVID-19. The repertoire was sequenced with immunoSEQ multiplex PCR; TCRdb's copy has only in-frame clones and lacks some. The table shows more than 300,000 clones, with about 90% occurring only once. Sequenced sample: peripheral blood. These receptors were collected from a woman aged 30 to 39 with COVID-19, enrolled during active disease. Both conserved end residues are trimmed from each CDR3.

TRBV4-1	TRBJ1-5	ASSQDPTSQPQH
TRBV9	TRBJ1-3	ASTSGGGYGNTIY
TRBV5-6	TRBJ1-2	ASSPTGRSLSTGYT
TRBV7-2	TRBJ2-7	ASSAGLASYEQY
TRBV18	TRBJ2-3	ASSPPALASTDTQY
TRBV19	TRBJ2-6	ASSRTPPSGANVLT
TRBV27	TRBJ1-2	ASSFDREVNGYT
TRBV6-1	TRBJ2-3	ASSVPGGVSTDTQY
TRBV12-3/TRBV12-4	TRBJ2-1	ASSKGTGQF
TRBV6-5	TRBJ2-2	ASSYSIGGNGELF
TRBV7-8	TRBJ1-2	ASSRTRDYGYT
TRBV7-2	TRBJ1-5	ASSSGTAPGAQH
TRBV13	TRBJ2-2	ASSLTDRDPGELF
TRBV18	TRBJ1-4	ASSPSEGSNEKLF
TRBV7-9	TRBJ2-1	ASSLLTSGSYNEQF
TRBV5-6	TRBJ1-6	ASSLYNSLLNSPLH
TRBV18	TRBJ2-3	ASSPPERGQSADTQY
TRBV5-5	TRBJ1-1	ASSLRLRVDTEAF
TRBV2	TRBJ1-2	ASSGGQNYGYT
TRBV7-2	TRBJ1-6	ASSLRGTDNSPLH
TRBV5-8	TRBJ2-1	ASSWSGGGYNEQF
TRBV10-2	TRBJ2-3	ASSGRDTQY
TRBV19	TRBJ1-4	ASSPLGSGEKLF
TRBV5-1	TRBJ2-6	ASSLPPGTGLSGANVLT
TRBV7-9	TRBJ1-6	ASSLGQGKSPLH
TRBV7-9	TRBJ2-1	ASSRETGSPYNEQF
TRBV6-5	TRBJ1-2	ASSPQGAPNYGYT
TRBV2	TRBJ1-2	ASDLSEGGTGYGYT
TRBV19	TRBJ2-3	ASSMRSGVSTDTQY
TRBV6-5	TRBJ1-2	ASSYSPRDRKYGYT
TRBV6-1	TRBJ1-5	ASSEVTGGQPQH
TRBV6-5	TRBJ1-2	ASGSSYGYT
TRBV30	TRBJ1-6	ACIAGQGTYNSPLH
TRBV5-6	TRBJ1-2	ASSLLGGYGYT
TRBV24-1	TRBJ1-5	ATRYDRDRASVPKNQPQH
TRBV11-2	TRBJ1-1	ASSLVDTEAF
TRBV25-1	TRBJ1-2	ASRDRGLGYT
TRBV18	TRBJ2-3	ASSPGGAADTQY
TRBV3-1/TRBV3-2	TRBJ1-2	ASSQGMTGAHGYT
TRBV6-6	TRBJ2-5	ASSFAGEQETQY
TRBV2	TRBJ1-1	ASTPTGPGYTEAF
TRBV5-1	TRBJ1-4	ASRPTPEVIGEKLF
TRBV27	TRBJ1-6	ASSSLRAYNSPLH
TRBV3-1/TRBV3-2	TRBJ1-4	ASSRQGASEKLF
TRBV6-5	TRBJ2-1	ASRYYNEQF
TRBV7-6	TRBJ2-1	ASSRRGLAVSYNEQF
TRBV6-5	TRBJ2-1	ASSSSGAYNEQF
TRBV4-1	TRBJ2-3	ASSRLEGSTDTQY